The 3 T cell receptor beta chains below were found in one sample sequenced in a study of Ad26.COV2.S vaccination and SARS-CoV-2 variants. Clones were sequenced by immunoSEQ multiplex PCR, and TCRdb holds only the in-frame ones, with some missing. Seen here are about 350,000 clones, 80% to 90% observed once, and the top ten hold around 4.5%. The treatment: around 19 received Ad26.COV2.S at low or high dose, single or two shots; a few received placebo; per-sample allocation not given. The investigators took samples on day 63 after the first vaccine or placebo injection. The source material was peripheral blood, sampled in a trial of Ad26.COV2.S vaccine versus placebo. The receptors stem from a person aged 18-65 years who received the Ad26.COV2.S COVID-19 vaccine or a placebo.

The rearrangement joins TRBV29-1 to TRBJ2-5, with D unclear. CDR1 and CDR2 from the germline V gene are SQVTM and ANQGSEA. CDR3 size: 11 residues. The ends were cut back, 4 bases at V and 5 bases at J, with 8 bases in the middle. The CDR3 spells CSVAIGETQYF. The CDR3 DNA follows: TGCAGCGTTGCGATTGGGGAGACCCAGTACTTC. Full variable domain (rest looked up from reference TRBV29-1 and TRBJ2-5): SAVISQKPSRDICQRGTSLTIQCQVDSQVTMMFWYRQQPGQSLTLIATANQGSEATYESGFVIDKFPISRPNLTFSTLTVSNMSPEDSSIYLCSVAIGETQYFGPGTRLLVL.

In this sample, this clone turned up once. The chain couples TRBV10-2 to TRBJ2-7, with 8 bases aligning to TRBD2. The CDR3 totals 15 residues. V shed 4 bases and J 3 bases; nucleotides not matched to a gene: 8. The germline CDR1 and CDR2 sequences are WSHSY and SAAADI. DNA for the CDR3: TGCGCCAGCAGTGTAGGCTTTAGCGGGGTCTACGAGCAGTACTTC. Translating gives CASSVGFSGVYEQYF.

The chain recombines TRBV18 with TRBJ2-7; the match to TRBD2 covers 7 bases. Germline V gives CDR1 KGHSH, CDR2 LQKENI. J lost 2 bases, V lost 3 bases, and 4 bases had no gene match. The CDR3 is 14 amino acids. CDR3 nucleotide sequence: TGTGCCAGCTCACCCCGGGGAGGGGCCTACGAGCAGTACTTC. Residues: CASSPRGGAYEQYF.